These T cell receptor beta chains were read from a single sample in a study of blood T cell repertoires in COVID-19. TCRdb's copy holds only in-frame clones and misses some; the assay was immunoSEQ multiplex PCR. There are fewer than 200,000 clones in the sample; around 83% occur only once, and less than 10% lies in the top ten. Sequencing was carried out using peripheral blood. The receptors come from a woman in her 70s with COVID-19, enrolled during active disease. Both conserved end residues are trimmed from each CDR3. The order of the fields is clone size, V gene, D gene, J gene, CDR3 protein. D genes are given only for firm matches. Some rows have no size entry. The others give once, few or many, or a class for an expanded clone.

size: NA; V: TRBV29-1; D: NA; J: TRBJ2-1; CDR3: SGLVYNEQF
size: NA; V: TRBV5-1; D: NA; J: TRBJ2-6; CDR3: ASSLYSGANVLT
size: NA; V: TRBV2; D: TRBD1; J: TRBJ2-2; CDR3: ASSGTGNTGELF
size: once; V: TRBV4-3; D: TRBD1; J: TRBJ1-4; CDR3: ASSSQTGTNEKLF
size: NA; V: TRBV12-3/TRBV12-4; D: NA; J: TRBJ1-1; CDR3: ASSGTMNTEAF
size: NA; V: TRBV13; D: TRBD1; J: TRBJ1-1; CDR3: ASSFHSGTGTTEAF
size: NA; V: TRBV2; D: NA; J: TRBJ1-2; CDR3: ASSVRLINYGYT
size: NA; V: TRBV19; D: TRBD2; J: TRBJ2-3; CDR3: ASSKTSGYTDTQY
size: NA; V: TRBV9; D: TRBD1; J: TRBJ1-6; CDR3: ASSVGQGSIGSPLH
size: NA; V: TRBV7-8; D: TRBD1; J: TRBJ1-4; CDR3: ASSSDRGEGEKLF
size: NA; V: TRBV19; D: NA; J: TRBJ1-5; CDR3: ASSLESYSNQPQH
size: NA; V: TRBV5-1; D: NA; J: TRBJ2-1; CDR3: ASGKQAQFNEQF
size: NA; V: TRBV5-8; D: NA; J: TRBJ2-1; CDR3: ASSFLGGQF
size: NA; V: TRBV5-1; D: NA; J: TRBJ2-7; CDR3: ASSLVAGSYEQY
size: NA; V: TRBV5-1; D: NA; J: TRBJ2-2; CDR3: ASSLANLGTGELF